The 9 T cell receptor beta chains below were found in one sample sequenced in a study of blood T cell repertoires in COVID-19. Measured with immunoSEQ multiplex PCR; TCRdb has only the in-frame clones, and not every one. The sample has about 150,000 clones; roughly 84% are singletons. The sample taken for sequencing was peripheral blood. The receptors derive from a woman aged 80 or older with active or convalescent COVID-19.

The V call is TRBV11-2, the J call TRBJ2-1; D is uncertain. Deletions cut 0 bases from V and 7 bases from J, with 4 bases between. This CDR3 is 12 amino acids long. Germline V gives CDR1 SGHAT, CDR2 FQNNGV. The CDR3 DNA reads as TGTGCCAGCAGCTTAGAGCGTAATGAGCAGTTCTTC. It encodes CASSLERNEQFF.

This rearrangement joins TRBV19 to TRBJ2-1; 11 bases agree with TRBD2. The germline CDR1 and CDR2 sequences are LNHDA and SQIVND (reference sequence). The CDR3 spans 18 residues. The trim removed 2 bases at V and 0 bases at J, leaving 6 bases unmatched. In DNA form, the CDR3 reads TGTGCCAGTAGTATATCTGGGACTAGCGGCCTCTCCTACAATGAGCAGTTCTTC. This translates into CASSISGTSGLSYNEQFF.

The genes are TRBV6-6 and TRBJ2-5, with 13 positions matching TRBD2. Germline lookup yields CDR1 MNHNY and CDR2 SVGAGI (reference sequence). The CDR3 extends over 17 amino acids. The junction had 11 bases not matched to a gene; V was cut back by 5 bases and J by 5 bases. CDR3 DNA: TGTGCCAGCAGTCCATGGACTAGCGGGAGTTTAGGGGAGACCCAGTACTTC. It translates to CASSPWTSGSLGETQYF.

A remark on this clone: This sample includes further DNA sequences coding for the same CDR3. The gene calls are TRBV3-1 (or the pseudogene TRBV3-2) and TRBJ2-5, with D maybe TRBD2 (5 bases). The CDR3 has 13 residues. Looked up from germline, CDR1 is LGHDT and CDR2 is YNNKEL (reference sequence). V was shortened by 3 bases and J by 2 bases, with 7 bases between the two germline ends. The CDR3 DNA is TGTGCCAGCAGCCACCGCGGGCAAGAGACCCAGTACTTC. Its translation is CASSHRGQETQYF.

V is TRBV9 and J is TRBJ2-5; D call uncertain. There are 13 residues in the CDR3. Per the germline V gene, CDR1 is SGDLS and CDR2 is YYNGEE. The germline V and J ends were trimmed by 0 bases and 2 bases, with 5 bases remaining between them. The CDR3 DNA is TGTGCCAGCAGCGTAGCTGAGCAAGAGACCCAGTACTTC. Translated: CASSVAEQETQYF.

This chain joins TRBV15 and TRBJ1-4; the D is unclear. Deletions cut 3 bases from V and 6 bases from J, with 17 bases between. The germline V gene has CDR1 LNHNV and CDR2 YYDKDF (reference sequence). The CDR3 is 16 amino acids. CDR3 protein: CATSREASLFYEKLFF. The CDR3 coding sequence is TGTGCCACCAGCAGGGAGGCCTCCTTGTTTTATGAAAAACTGTTTTTT.

The chain joins TRBV6-5 to TRBJ1-5; D is uncertain. Trimming took off 2 bases at V and 2 bases at J, with 13 bases between the two ends. CDR1 is MNHEY, CDR2 SVGAGI, per germline. This CDR3 contains 16 residues. In DNA form, the CDR3 reads TGTGCCAGCAGTTACGCGGGTGGCCGTGGCAATCAGCCCCAGCATTTT. It is translated as CASSYAGGRGNQPQHF.

The V call is TRBV7-9, the J call TRBJ1-5; D remains unclear. The germline V gene encodes CDR1 SEHNR and CDR2 FQNEAQ (reference sequence). V shed 0 bases and J shed 8 bases, with 8 bases lying between them. This CDR3 has 13 residues. The CDR3 protein is CASSLARTEPQHF. Written as DNA, the CDR3 is TGTGCCAGCAGCTTAGCACGGACTGAGCCCCAGCATTTT.

This clone was counted a single time. V and J are TRBV10-1 and TRBJ2-4; 9 positions match TRBD1. The CDR3 is 13 amino acids. Trimming at V came to 0 bases and at J to 11 bases, leaving 2 bases not matched to a gene. The germline gives CDR1 WNHNN, CDR2 SYGVQD (reference sequence). The CDR3 DNA follows: TGCGCCAGCAGTGAGTCGGGGACAGGGCTTCAGTACTTC. Amino acid sequence: CASSESGTGLQYF.